The clone carrying this T cell receptor (beta chain) has a count of ten or more. What it binds is not known. This sample is drawn from a study of response to subunit inactivated influenza vaccine. The germline V gene encodes CDR1 DFQATT and CDR2 SNEGSKA (reference sequence). Deletions cut 3 bases from V and 3 bases from J, with 15 bases between. The CDR3 has 15 residues. Study conclusions and caveats: The authors offered the suggestion that each seasonal influenza vaccination recruits few new T cells.

Each CDR3 protein is one row after TCRdb ran MiXCR on the RT-PCR reads. The repertoire holds fewer than 600,000 distinct CDR3 sequences, with 7.2% as singletons. The J gene is TRBJ1-5, the V gene TRBV20-1; D might be TRBD1 (5 bases). The clonotype was recovered from a man between 50 and 70 years old who received an inactivated influenza vaccine. The specimen comprised PBMCs from blood, sampled around 2 years after vaccination. In DNA, the CDR3 is TGCAGTGCTAGTCCGGGTTCGGGGCTCAATCAGCCCCAGCATTTT. This gives the protein CSASPGSGLNQPQHF.